This T cell receptor (beta chain) was found in a study of long-term antiretroviral therapy in people with HIV. Study-wide findings and caveats: An increase in diversity followed ART, yet levels stayed below transplant donor controls. Dominant in the repertoire at all time points were clones expanded before ART.

V lost 0 bases and J 2 bases, leaving 15 bases between the germline ends. The germline V gene has CDR1 SGHTS and CDR2 YDEGEE. This CDR3 region has 18 residues. Only one count was recorded for this clone. Antigen: not known. At the survey level, the v3.0 immunoSEQ assay was run. This table comes from immunoSEQ multiplex PCR, and its TCRdb copy is limited to in-frame clones, with some not included. Among 15,000 to 20,000 clones listed, 91% were seen once. At minimum, one pre-ART and two post-ART PBMC samples were obtained from each donor. This clonotype originated in a man aged 60-69 years with HIV. The chain joins TRBV5-8 to TRBJ2-6, with no clear D. The specimen comprised unsorted PBMCs, sampled 0.3 years after starting antiretroviral therapy. The CDR3, as DNA: TGTGCCAGCAGCTTGGCACCGGCGTTTAGGGCTGGGGCCAACGTCCTGACTTTC. Its translation: CASSLAPAFRAGANVLTF.